This entry lists 25 T cell receptor beta chains sequenced from one sample in a study of cytomegalovirus exposure and HLA in healthy donors. PCR amplification relied on 60 Vbeta primers (plus 13 Jbeta primers). Libraries were prepared by immunoSEQ multiplex PCR; TCRdb keeps only in-frame clonotypes and omits some of them. The sample consists of roughly 100,000 clones, around 85% of them appearing once. The sample taken for sequencing was PBMCs. The receptor set was obtained from a man aged 60-69 years in good health and CMV-seronegative.

V is TRBV5-6 and J is TRBJ1-3, with D possibly matching TRBD1 (5 bases). V shed 4 bases and J shed 3 bases, with 11 bases lying between them. Germline-derived CDR1 and CDR2 are SGHDT and YYEEEE. This CDR3 has 14 residues. CDR3 nucleotides: TGTGCCAGCAGCCCCCGACAGCTTGGAAACACCATATATTTT. Its protein is CASSPRQLGNTIYF.

This chain's CDR3 is CASSRDSIYEQYV. The DNA for the CDR3 is TGTGCCAGCAGCAGGGACAGCATCTACGAGCAGTACGTC. The rearrangement links TRBV6-1 to TRBJ2-7, with 7 positions matching TRBD1. With 6 bases clipped from V and 3 bases from J, the junction kept 5 bases outside the gene matches. The CDR3 covers 13 residues. Per germline, CDR1 MNHNS and CDR2 SASEGT.

The chain has TRBV7-2 and TRBJ2-5, with D maybe TRBD2 (6 bases). The CDR3 loop spans 14 amino acids. The V end lost 5 bases, the J end lost 5 bases, and 15 bases lay between the germline ends. Germline loops: CDR1 SGHTA, CDR2 FQGNSA. The CDR3 reads CASSPQEAGETQYF. The CDR3 DNA sequence: TGTGCCAGCAGCCCCCAGGAGGCGGGGGAGACCCAGTACTTC.

DNA of the CDR3: TGCGCCAGCAGCCGACCGGGACTAGCGGTAGATACGCAGTATTTT. Translating gives CASSRPGLAVDTQYF. The chain links TRBV5-1 to TRBJ2-3, with 11 bases identical to TRBD2. The CDR3 extends over 15 amino acids. Germline CDR1 SGHRS, CDR2 YFSETQ. The V and J ends lost 4 bases and 5 bases, in that order; junction bases with no gene match: 6.

This clone appeared a single time. The chain links TRBV30 to TRBJ1-6; D uncertain. V lost 5 bases to trimming and J lost 9 bases, with 17 bases between them. CDR3 length equals 14 residues. The germline CDR1 and CDR2 sequences are GTSNPN and SVGIG (reference sequence). CDR3 coding DNA: TGTGCCTGGGGTGGAGAGAGGTCGAGTTCACCCCTCCACTTT. Protein: CAWGGERSSSPLHF.

This clone was seen only once. This sequence joins TRBV4-2 and TRBJ1-1; D may be TRBD1 (6 bases). The V gene lost 4 bases and the J gene lost 1 base, with 13 bases spanning the gap. The CDR3 has 15 residues. Germline assignment: CDR1 LGHNA and CDR2 YNFKEQ. CDR3 coding DNA: TGTGCCAGCAGCCGACGGACAGAAACGAACACTGAAGCTTTCTTT. It encodes CASSRRTETNTEAFF.

The chain couples TRBV9 to TRBJ1-5, with 7 bases fitting TRBD1. The CDR3 is 14 residues long. Losses at the gene ends were 5 bases for V and 5 bases for J; bases not matched to a gene: 7. CDR1 is SGDLS, CDR2 YYNGEE, per germline. CDR3 sequence reads: CASSDGGGHQPQHF. CDR3 sequence (DNA): TGTGCCAGCAGTGATGGAGGGGGCCATCAGCCCCAGCATTTT.

The rearrangement uses TRBV19 and TRBJ1-2; 9 positions agree with TRBD1. The CDR3 is made up of 14 amino acids. Germline values: CDR1 LNHDA, CDR2 SQIVND (reference sequence). After removal of 4 bases from V and 8 bases from J, the junction contained 8 bases not matched to a gene. CDR3 residues: CASSTTGGAGGYTF. CDR3 DNA sequence: TGTGCCAGTAGTACTACAGGGGGCGCGGGAGGCTACACCTTC.

V is TRBV2 and J is TRBJ2-5; D may be TRBD2 (5 bases). The V end was cut by 9 bases, the J end by 5 bases, with 10 bases between. Germline-derived CDR1 and CDR2 are SNHLY and FYNNEI. This CDR3 spans 11 amino acids. The CDR3 nucleotides read TGTGCCAGTGGCGGGTTGGAGACCCAGTACTTC. Amino acids: CASGGLETQYF. The variable domain in full, with the rest retrieved from reference TRBV2 and TRBJ2-5, is EPEVTQTPSHQVTQMGQEVILRCVPISNHLYFYWYRQILGQKVEFLVSFYNNEISEKSEIFDDQFSVERPDGSNFTLKIRSTKLEDSAMYFCASGGLETQYFGPGTRLLVL.

This clone was recorded only once. The chain joins TRBV5-5 to TRBJ1-1; D is perhaps TRBD1 (5 bases). The V gene's germline CDR1 is SGHKS and CDR2 YYEKEE (reference sequence). Trimming left V 3 bases short and J 4 bases short, with 13 bases between. The CDR3 extends over 14 amino acids. The CDR3 sequence is CASSCDGTFTEAFF. CDR3 DNA: TGTGCCAGCAGCTGTGACGGGACTTTCACTGAAGCTTTCTTT.

This clone showed up just a few times. The genes are TRBV19 and TRBJ1-5; the D gene is possibly TRBD1 (6 bases). Trimming took off 6 bases at V and 0 bases at J, with 12 bases between the two ends. Germline V gene lookup returns CDR1 LNHDA and CDR2 SQIVND (reference sequence). The CDR3 totals 15 residues. Here the CDR3 reads CASRDRPYSNQPQHF. DNA of the CDR3: TGTGCCAGTAGGGACAGACCTTATAGCAATCAGCCCCAGCATTTT.

V usage is TRBV19 and J usage is TRBJ2-3, with a tentative D call TRBD2 (5 bases). V was pared by 6 bases and J by 4 bases, with 11 bases between. This CDR3 comprises 13 residues. Germline V CDR1 and CDR2: LNHDA, SQIVND (reference sequence). The CDR3 is CASSTGVPDTQYF. In nucleotides, the CDR3 is TGTGCCAGTAGCACCGGGGTCCCAGATACGCAGTATTTT.

The genes are TRBV7-9 and TRBJ1-4; possible D gene TRBD1, 6 bases. CDR1 and CDR2 from the germline V gene are SEHNR and FQNEAQ (reference sequence). Trimming stripped 8 bases from V and 3 bases from J, with 13 bases between. The CDR3 contains 14 residues. The CDR3 loop reads CASAGGAANEKLFF. CDR3 nucleotide sequence: TGTGCCAGCGCCGGGGGGGCAGCTAATGAAAAACTGTTTTTT.

The V call is TRBV5-1, the J call TRBJ1-4; 9 bases map to TRBD1. Germline V gives CDR1 SGHRS, CDR2 YFSETQ. The CDR3 has 14 residues. Germline trimming cut 5 bases from V and 3 bases from J; bases unmatched to any gene: 2. For the CDR3, the DNA is TGCGCCAGCAGAAGGACAGGGGCTAATGAAAAACTGTTTTTT. As protein: CASRRTGANEKLFF. Together with reference TRBV5-1 and TRBJ1-4, the CDR3 gives the full variable domain: KAGVTQTPRYLIKTRGQQVTLSCSPISGHRSVSWYQQTPGQGLQFLFEYFSETQRNKGNFPGRFSGRQFSNSRSEMNVSTLELGDSALYLCASRRTGANEKLFFGSGTQLSVL.

In its sample, this clone was seen a few times. The gene calls are TRBV7-3 and TRBJ2-1, with 8 nucleotides matching TRBD2. The CDR3 runs to 15 residues. Trimming took 5 bases from V and 4 from J; bases not matched to a gene: 7. Germline V gene lookup returns CDR1 SGHTA and CDR2 FQGTGA. CDR3 nucleotides: TGTGCCAGCAGCCCTAATGCGGGGGGATACAATGAGCAGTTCTTC. Its protein product is CASSPNAGGYNEQFF.

V is TRBV9 and J is TRBJ1-3; D unresolved. This CDR3 comprises 14 residues. Germline CDR1 is SGDLS and CDR2 is YYNGEE. Trimming took off 0 bases at V and 0 bases at J, with 4 bases between the two ends. Here the CDR3 reads CASSVGVSGNTIYF. In nucleotides, the CDR3 is TGTGCCAGCAGCGTAGGAGTCTCTGGAAACACCATATATTTT.

The CDR3 is CASSTLPGQGAGASTGELFF. CDR3 coding DNA: TGTGCCAGCAGCACCCTACCGGGACAGGGGGCGGGAGCGAGCACCGGGGAGCTGTTTTTT. The chain uses TRBV7-7 and TRBJ2-2; 12 positions match TRBD1. The CDR3 is 20 residues long. V lost 5 bases, J lost 4 bases, and 17 bases stayed unmatched. Germline-derived CDR1 and CDR2 are SSHAT and FNYEAQ (reference sequence).

V is TRBV28 and J is TRBJ2-3; perhaps TRBD2 as D (6 bases). Germline V gene data show CDR1 as MDHEN and CDR2 as SYDVKM. V was clipped by 4 bases and J by 2 bases, with 13 bases between them. The CDR3 has 15 residues. This CDR3 reads CASSSPGLNTDTQYF. In DNA form, the CDR3 reads TGTGCCAGCAGTTCCCCGGGACTCAACACAGATACGCAGTATTTT. Together with reference TRBV28 and TRBJ2-3, the CDR3 gives the full variable domain: DVKVTQSSRYLVKRTGEKVFLECVQDMDHENMFWYRQDPGLGLRLIYFSYDVKMKEKGDIPEGYSVSREKKERFSLILESASTNQTSMYLCASSSPGLNTDTQYFGPGTRLTVL.

V gene TRBV9 combines with J gene TRBJ1-1; the match to TRBD1 covers 7 bases. The CDR3 sequence is 15 residues long. With 4 bases clipped from V and 4 bases from J, the junction kept 10 bases outside the gene matches. Germline loops: CDR1 SGDLS, CDR2 YYNGEE. CDR3 region: CASSPQRQGSTEAFF. As DNA, the CDR3 is TGTGCCAGCAGCCCACAAAGACAGGGAAGCACTGAAGCTTTCTTT.

The rearrangement links TRBV4-3 to TRBJ2-7, with TRBD1 identical over 7 bases. This CDR3 contains 14 residues. CDR1 and CDR2 from the germline V gene are LGHNA and YSLEER. After removal of 1 base from V and 4 bases from J, the junction contained 4 bases not matched to a gene. CDR3 protein: CASSQATTGYEQYF. The CDR3 DNA reads as TGCGCCAGCAGCCAAGCTACGACAGGGTACGAGCAGTACTTC.

In the case of this clone: Within the sample, other DNA sequences also encode this same CDR3. This chain connects TRBV6-5 to TRBJ1-6, with D uncertain. This CDR3 region has 16 residues. Between the trimmed V and J ends, which lost 0 bases and 9 bases, there was a span of 15 bases. Germline V gene lookup returns CDR1 MNHEY and CDR2 SVGAGI. CDR3 nucleotide sequence: TGTGCCAGCAGTTACTCTCAGTCGGGGAACAGTTCACCCCTCCACTTT. Encoded protein: CASSYSQSGNSSPLHF.

This chain joins TRBV7-6 and TRBJ1-4, with 8 bases identical to TRBD1. The CDR3 length is 16 residues. Losses at the gene ends were 5 bases for V and 7 bases for J; bases not matched to a gene: 12. Germline values: CDR1 SGHVS, CDR2 FNYEAQ. The CDR3 sequence: CASSIRGGQGREKLFF. Written as DNA, the CDR3 is TGTGCCAGCAGCATAAGGGGCGGACAGGGTCGTGAAAAACTGTTTTTT.

V usage is TRBV18 and J usage is TRBJ1-1, with D perhaps TRBD1 (5 bases). Germline CDR1 and CDR2: KGHSH and LQKENI. The CDR3 is 16 residues long. The germline V and J ends were trimmed by 2 bases and 0 bases, with 13 bases remaining between them. The CDR3 loop reads CASSPAAGRMNTEAFF. CDR3 DNA sequence: TGTGCCAGCTCACCAGCGGCAGGGCGCATGAACACTGAAGCTTTCTTT.

This chain connects TRBV10-3 to TRBJ2-3, with D possibly matching TRBD1 (5 bases). The V end lost 8 bases, the J end lost 5 bases, and 14 bases lay between the germline ends. The CDR3 has 13 amino acids. CDR1 is ENHRY, CDR2 SYGVKD, per germline. This CDR3 is CAIGPGYQDTQYF. CDR3 bases: TGTGCCATCGGCCCAGGGTATCAAGATACGCAGTATTTT.

For the CDR3, the DNA is TGCGCCAGCAGTGAATGGACAGGGCATAATTCACCCCTCCACTTT. Translation: CASSEWTGHNSPLHF. The V gene is TRBV10-2, the J gene TRBJ1-6; 8 positions match TRBD1. Germline V lookup: CDR1 WSHSY, CDR2 SAAADI. The CDR3 has 15 amino acids. The V segment lost 3 bases and the J segment 5 bases; nucleotides outside the gene matches: 3.